Sequencing of this T cell receptor (beta chain) was carried out in a study of cytotoxic CD8 clonotypes in ibrutinib-treated CLL. Across the whole study: Sequencing produced an average of roughly 270,000 productive templates and 85,000 to 100,000 productive rearrangements per sample.

After removal of 5 bases from V and 2 bases from J, the junction contained 3 bases not matched to a gene. The germline gives CDR1 MNHEY, CDR2 SVGAGI. There are 14 residues in the CDR3. Findings of the study overall: Patients with sustained remission and those progressing were sampled at differing times. Public clonotypes were uncommon and contracted or stayed stable on treatment. Circulating CD8+ T-cell counts were tracked by baseline clonality, which exceeded that of age-matched healthy donors.

The method was immunoSEQ multiplex PCR; TCRdb's version includes in-frame clones alone and lacks a portion of them. In the table there are approximately 210,000 clones, over 55% of which are singletons. The sample holds a few counts of this clone. Antigen unknown. The rearrangement uses TRBV6-5 and TRBJ2-3; 8 nucleotides agree with TRBD2. The TCR comes from a human donor with chronic lymphocytic leukemia. The sample was PBMCs, taken after 24 months of ibrutinib treatment. The CDR3 region has the DNA TGTGCCAGCAGTAGCGGGAGCCTCACAGATACGCAGTATTTT. Its protein product is CASSSGSLTDTQYF.